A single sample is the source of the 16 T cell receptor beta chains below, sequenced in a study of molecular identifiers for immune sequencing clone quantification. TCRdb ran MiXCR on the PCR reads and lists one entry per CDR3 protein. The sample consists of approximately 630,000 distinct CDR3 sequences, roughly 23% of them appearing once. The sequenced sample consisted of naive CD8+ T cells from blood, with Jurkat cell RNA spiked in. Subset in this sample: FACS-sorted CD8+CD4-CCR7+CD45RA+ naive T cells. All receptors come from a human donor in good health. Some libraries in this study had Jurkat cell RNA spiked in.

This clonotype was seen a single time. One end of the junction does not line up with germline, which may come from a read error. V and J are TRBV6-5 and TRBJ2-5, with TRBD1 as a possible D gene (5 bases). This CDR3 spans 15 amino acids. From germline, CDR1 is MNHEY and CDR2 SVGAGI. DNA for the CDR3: TGTGCCGGCAGAGAACAGGAATTGTTGCAAGGGACCCAGTACTTC. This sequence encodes CAGREQELLQGTQYF.

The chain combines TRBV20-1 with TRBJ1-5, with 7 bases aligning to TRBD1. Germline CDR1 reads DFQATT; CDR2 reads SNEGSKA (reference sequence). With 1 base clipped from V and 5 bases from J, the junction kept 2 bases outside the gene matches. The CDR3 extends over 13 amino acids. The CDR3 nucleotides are TGCAGTGCTAGAGGACAGGGATATCAGCCCCAGCATTTT. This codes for CSARGQGYQPQHF.

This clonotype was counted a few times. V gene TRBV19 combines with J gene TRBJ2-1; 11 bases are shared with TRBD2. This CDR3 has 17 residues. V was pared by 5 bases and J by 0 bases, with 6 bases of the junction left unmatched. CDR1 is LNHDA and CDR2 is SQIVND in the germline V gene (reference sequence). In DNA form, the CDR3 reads TGTGCCAGTAGTGGAACCGGGACTAGCGGCTCCTACAATGAGCAGTTCTTC. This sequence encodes CASSGTGTSGSYNEQFF.

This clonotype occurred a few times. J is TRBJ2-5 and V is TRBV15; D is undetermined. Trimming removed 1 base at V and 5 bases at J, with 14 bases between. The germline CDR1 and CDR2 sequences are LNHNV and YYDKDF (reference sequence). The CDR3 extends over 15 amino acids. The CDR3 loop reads CATSRVVRTEETQYF. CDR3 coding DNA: TGTGCCACCAGCAGAGTCGTCAGGACGGAGGAGACCCAGTACTTC.

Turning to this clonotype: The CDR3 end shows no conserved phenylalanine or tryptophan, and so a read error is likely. In nucleotides, the CDR3 is TGTGCCAGCAGCCCTCGTAGAGACAAGGGCAATGAGCAGTTCCTC. Its protein product is CASSPRRDKGNEQFL. The chain recombines TRBV14 with TRBJ2-1; D ambiguous. Germline CDR1 and CDR2: SGHDN and FVKESK. The V and J ends lost 4 bases and 6 bases respectively, with 16 bases between them. CDR3 length: 15 amino acids.

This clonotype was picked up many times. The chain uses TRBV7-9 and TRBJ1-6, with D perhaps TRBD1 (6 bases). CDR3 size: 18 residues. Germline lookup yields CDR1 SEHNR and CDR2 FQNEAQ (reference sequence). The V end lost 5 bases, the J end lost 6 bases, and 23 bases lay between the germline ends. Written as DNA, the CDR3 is TGTGCCAGCAGCCCAGGAACCGGCAGGGGAGAGGGTAATTCACCCCTCCACTTT. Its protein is CASSPGTGRGEGNSPLHF.

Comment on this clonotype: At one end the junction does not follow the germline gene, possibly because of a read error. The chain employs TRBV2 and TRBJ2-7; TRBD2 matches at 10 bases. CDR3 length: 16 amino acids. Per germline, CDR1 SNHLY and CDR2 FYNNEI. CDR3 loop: CASGETRGLATYEQYF. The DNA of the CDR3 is TGTGCCAGCGGTGAGACCCGGGGACTAGCGACCTACGAGCAGTACTTC.

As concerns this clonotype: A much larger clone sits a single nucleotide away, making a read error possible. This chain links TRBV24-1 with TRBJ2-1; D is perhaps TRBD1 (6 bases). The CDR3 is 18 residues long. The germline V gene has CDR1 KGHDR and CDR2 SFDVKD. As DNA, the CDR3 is TGTGCCGCCAGTGATCGACGCCCAGGGGTGAGCTCCTACAATGAGCAGTTCTTC. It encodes CAASDRRPGVSSYNEQFF.

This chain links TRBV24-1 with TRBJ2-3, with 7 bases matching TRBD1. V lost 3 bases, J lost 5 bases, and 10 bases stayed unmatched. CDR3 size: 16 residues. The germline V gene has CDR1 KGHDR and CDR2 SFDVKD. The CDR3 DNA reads TGTGCCACCAGTGATAGACAGGGAGTATCACAAGATACGCAGTATTTT. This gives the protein CATSDRQGVSQDTQYF.

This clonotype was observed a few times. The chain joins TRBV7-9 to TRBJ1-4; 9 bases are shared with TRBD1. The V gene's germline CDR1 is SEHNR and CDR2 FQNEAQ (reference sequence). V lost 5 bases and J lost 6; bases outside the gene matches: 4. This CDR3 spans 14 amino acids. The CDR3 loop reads CASSNGTGHEKLFF. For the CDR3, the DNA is TGTGCCAGCAGCAACGGGACAGGGCATGAAAAACTGTTTTTT.

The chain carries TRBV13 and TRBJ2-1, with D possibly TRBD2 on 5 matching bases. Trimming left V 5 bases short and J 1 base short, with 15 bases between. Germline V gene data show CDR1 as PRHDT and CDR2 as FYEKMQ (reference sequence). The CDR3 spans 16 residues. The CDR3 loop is CASSLPVGESYNEQFF. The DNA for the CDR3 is TGTGCCAGCAGCCTCCCAGTGGGAGAATCCTACAATGAGCAGTTCTTC.

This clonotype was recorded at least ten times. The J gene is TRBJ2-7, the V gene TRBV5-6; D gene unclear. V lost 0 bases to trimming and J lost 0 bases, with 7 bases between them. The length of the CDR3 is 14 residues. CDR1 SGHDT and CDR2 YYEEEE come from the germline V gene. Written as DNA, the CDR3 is TGTGCCAGCAGCTTGGGGCAAATCTCCTACGAGCAGTACTTC. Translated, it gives CASSLGQISYEQYF. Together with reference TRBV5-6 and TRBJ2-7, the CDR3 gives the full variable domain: DAGVTQSPTHLIKTRGQQVTLRCSPKSGHDTVSWYQQALGQGPQFIFQYYEEEERQRGNFPDRFSGHQFPNYSSELNVNALLLGDSALYLCASSLGQISYEQYFGPGTRLTVT.

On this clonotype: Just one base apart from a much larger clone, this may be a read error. CDR3 in DNA: TGCAGCGCTCCAAAAGGAGGGGGCAAAACTGAAGCTTTCTTT. This sequence encodes CSAPKGGGKTEAFF. V gene TRBV29-1 combines with J gene TRBJ1-1, with 7 bases that match TRBD1. Germline-derived CDR1 and CDR2 are SQVTM and ANQGSEA. The CDR3 sequence is 14 residues long. Unmatched junction bases numbered 13, after V lost 7 bases and J lost 5 bases.

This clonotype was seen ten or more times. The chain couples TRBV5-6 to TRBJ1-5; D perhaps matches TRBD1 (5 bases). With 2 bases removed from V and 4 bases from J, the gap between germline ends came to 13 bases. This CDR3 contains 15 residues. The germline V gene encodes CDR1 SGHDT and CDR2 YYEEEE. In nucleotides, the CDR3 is TGTGCCAGCAGCTTAGGGGACGGATTTAATCAGCCCCAGCATTTT. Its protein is CASSLGDGFNQPQHF.

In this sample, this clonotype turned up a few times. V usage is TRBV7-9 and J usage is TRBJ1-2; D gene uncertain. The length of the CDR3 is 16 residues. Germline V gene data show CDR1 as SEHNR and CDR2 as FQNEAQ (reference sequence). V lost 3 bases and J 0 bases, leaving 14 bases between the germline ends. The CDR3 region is CASSFTGDEANYGYTF. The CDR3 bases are TGTGCCAGCAGCTTTACTGGCGATGAAGCTAACTATGGCTACACCTTC.

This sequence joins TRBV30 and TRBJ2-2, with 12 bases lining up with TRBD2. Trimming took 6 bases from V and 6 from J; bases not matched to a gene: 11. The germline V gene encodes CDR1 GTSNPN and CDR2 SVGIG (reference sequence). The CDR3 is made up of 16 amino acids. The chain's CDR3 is CACPGLAGRYAGELFF. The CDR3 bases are TGTGCCTGCCCTGGACTAGCGGGGAGGTATGCCGGGGAGCTGTTTTTT. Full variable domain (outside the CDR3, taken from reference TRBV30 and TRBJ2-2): SQTIHQWPATLVQPVGSPLSLECTVEGTSNPNLYWYRQAAGRGLQLLFYSVGIGQISSEVPQNLSASRPQDRQFILSSKKLLLSDSGFYLCACPGLAGRYAGELFFGEGSRLTVL.